This is a list of T cell receptor beta chains from one sample in a study of blood T cell repertoires in COVID-19. The data were produced by immunoSEQ multiplex PCR, yet TCRdb's version contains in-frame clones alone and is incomplete. The sample contains around 200,000 clones, 85% of which appear only once. Material for sequencing was PBMCs or T cells enriched from blood (not recorded which). The source is a man aged 35 to 55 who had recovered from COVID-19. The conserved cysteine and the conserved F or W are not part of the CDR3 here. Fields, in order: clone size, J gene, V gene, CDR3 protein. Clone size, where shown, is once, few, many, or a class for clones that have expanded.

clone_size: few
j_call: TRBJ1-2
v_call: TRBV3-1/TRBV3-2
cdr3_aa: ATSRDTDYGYT

clone_size: .
j_call: TRBJ1-5
v_call: TRBV28
cdr3_aa: ASSLGPDNQPQH

clone_size: .
j_call: TRBJ2-5
v_call: TRBV9
cdr3_aa: ASSVGGRQETQY

clone_size: .
j_call: TRBJ2-2
v_call: TRBV2
cdr3_aa: ASSAGGQYTGELF

clone_size: .
j_call: TRBJ1-5
v_call: TRBV18
cdr3_aa: ASSRDRGRGQPQH

clone_size: .
j_call: TRBJ1-3
v_call: TRBV11-3
cdr3_aa: ASSFPGGNTIY

clone_size: few
j_call: TRBJ1-5
v_call: TRBV7-8
cdr3_aa: ASSLAPEGVGQPQH

clone_size: .
j_call: TRBJ1-2
v_call: TRBV28
cdr3_aa: ASSFSSYGYT

clone_size: .
j_call: TRBJ2-3
v_call: TRBV7-2
cdr3_aa: ASSQTGVGTDTQY

clone_size: .
j_call: TRBJ2-5
v_call: TRBV2
cdr3_aa: ASRAGSKETQY